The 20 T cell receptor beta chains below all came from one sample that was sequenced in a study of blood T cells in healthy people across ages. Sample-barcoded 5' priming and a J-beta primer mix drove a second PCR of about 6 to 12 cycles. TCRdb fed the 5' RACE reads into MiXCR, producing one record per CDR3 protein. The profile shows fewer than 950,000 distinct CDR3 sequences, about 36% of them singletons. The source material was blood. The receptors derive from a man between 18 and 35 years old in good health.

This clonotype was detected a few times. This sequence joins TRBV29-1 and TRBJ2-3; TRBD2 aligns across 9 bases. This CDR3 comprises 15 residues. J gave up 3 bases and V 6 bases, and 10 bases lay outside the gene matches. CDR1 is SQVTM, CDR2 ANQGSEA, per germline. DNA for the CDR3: TGCAGCGTCCTCGGTAGGGGACTAGCAACAGATACGCAGTATTTT. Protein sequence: CSVLGRGLATDTQYF.

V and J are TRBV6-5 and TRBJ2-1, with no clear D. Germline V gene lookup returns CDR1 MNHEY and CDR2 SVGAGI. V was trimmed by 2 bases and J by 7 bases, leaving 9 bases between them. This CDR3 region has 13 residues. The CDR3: CASSYKGANEQFF. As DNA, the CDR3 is TGTGCCAGCAGTTACAAGGGCGCGAATGAGCAGTTCTTC.

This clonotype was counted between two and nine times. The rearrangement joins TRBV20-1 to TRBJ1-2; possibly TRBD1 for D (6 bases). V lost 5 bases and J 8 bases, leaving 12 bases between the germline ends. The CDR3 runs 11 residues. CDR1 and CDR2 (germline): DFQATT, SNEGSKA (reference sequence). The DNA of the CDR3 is TGCAGTGCTGGACCGGGGGGCGGCTACACCTTC. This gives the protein CSAGPGGGYTF.

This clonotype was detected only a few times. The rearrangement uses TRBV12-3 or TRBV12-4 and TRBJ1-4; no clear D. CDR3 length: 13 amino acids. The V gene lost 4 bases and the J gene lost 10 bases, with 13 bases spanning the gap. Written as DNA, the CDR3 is TGTGCCAGCAGTTCGACCCGCGAGGGAAAACTGTTTTTT. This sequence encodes CASSSTREGKLFF.

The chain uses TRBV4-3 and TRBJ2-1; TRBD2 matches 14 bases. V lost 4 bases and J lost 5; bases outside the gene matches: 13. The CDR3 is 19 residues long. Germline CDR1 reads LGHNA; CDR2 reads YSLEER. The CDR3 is CASSRSGLAGGFGNNEQFF. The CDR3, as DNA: TGCGCCAGCAGCCGCTCCGGACTAGCGGGGGGTTTTGGGAACAATGAGCAGTTCTTC.

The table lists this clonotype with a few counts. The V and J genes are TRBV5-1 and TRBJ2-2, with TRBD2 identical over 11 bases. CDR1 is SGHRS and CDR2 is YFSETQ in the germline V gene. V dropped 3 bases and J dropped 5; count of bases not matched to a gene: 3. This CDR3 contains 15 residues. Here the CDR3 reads CASSSRLAGTGELFF. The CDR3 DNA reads TGCGCCAGCAGCTCCAGACTAGCGGGGACCGGGGAGCTGTTTTTT.

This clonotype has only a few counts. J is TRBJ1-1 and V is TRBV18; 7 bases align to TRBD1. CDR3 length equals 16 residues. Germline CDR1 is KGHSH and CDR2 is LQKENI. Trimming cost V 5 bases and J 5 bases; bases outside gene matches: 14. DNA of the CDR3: TGTGCCAGCTCAGCCGATCCGGACAGGCTGAGGACTGAAGCTTTCTTT. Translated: CASSADPDRLRTEAFF.

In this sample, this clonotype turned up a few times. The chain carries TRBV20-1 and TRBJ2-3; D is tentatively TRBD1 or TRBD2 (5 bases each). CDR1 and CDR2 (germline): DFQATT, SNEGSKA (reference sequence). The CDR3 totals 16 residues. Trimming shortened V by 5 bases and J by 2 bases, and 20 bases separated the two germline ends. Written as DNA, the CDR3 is TGCAGTGCTCGGGACGTCAGGAGTCTGTACACAGATACGCAGTATTTT. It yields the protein CSARDVRSLYTDTQYF.

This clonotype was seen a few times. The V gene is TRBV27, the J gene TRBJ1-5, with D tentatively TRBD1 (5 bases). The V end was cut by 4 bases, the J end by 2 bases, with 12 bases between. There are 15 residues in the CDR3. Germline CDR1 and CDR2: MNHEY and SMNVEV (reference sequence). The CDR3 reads CASSWGGRGNQPQHF. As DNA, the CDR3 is TGTGCCAGCAGTTGGGGGGGAAGGGGCAATCAGCCCCAGCATTTT.

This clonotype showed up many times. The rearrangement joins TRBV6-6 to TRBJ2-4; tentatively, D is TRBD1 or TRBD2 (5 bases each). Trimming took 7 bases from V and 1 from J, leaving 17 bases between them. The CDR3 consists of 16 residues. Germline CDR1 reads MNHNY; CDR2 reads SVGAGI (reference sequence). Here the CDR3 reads CASTNYAREAKNIQYF. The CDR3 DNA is TGTGCCAGCACCAACTATGCCAGGGAGGCCAAAAACATTCAGTACTTC.

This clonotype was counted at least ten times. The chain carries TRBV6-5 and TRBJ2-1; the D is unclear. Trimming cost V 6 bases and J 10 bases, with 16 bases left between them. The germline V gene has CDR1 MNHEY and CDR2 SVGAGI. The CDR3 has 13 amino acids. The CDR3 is CASSLQPAAEQFF. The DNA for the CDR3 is TGTGCCAGCAGCCTCCAGCCTGCAGCCGAGCAGTTCTTC.

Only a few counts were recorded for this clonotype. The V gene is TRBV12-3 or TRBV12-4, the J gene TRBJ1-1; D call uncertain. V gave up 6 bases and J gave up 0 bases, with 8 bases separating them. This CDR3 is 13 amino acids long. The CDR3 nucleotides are TGTGCCAGCAGGCCTACCATGAACACTGAAGCTTTCTTT. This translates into CASRPTMNTEAFF.

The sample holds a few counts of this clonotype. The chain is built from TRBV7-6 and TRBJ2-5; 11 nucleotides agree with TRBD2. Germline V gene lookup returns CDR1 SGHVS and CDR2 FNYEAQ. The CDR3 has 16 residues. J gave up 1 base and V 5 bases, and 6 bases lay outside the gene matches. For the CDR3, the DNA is TGTGCCAGCAGCACCCGGGGGACTAGCGGCCAAGAGACCCAGTACTTC. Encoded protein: CASSTRGTSGQETQYF.

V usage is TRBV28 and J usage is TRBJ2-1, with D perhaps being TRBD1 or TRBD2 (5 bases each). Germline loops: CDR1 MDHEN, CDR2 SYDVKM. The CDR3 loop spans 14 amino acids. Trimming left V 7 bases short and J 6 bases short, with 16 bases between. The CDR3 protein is CASITSTGTNEQFF. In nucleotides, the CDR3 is TGTGCCAGCATCACATCAACCGGGACCAATGAGCAGTTCTTC.

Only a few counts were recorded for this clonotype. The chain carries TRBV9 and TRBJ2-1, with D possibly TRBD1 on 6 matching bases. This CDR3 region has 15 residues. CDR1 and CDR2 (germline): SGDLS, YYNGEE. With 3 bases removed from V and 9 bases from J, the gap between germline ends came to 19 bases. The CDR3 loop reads CASSASGRVRGEQFF. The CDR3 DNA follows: TGTGCCAGCAGCGCCTCCGGACGGGTCAGGGGTGAGCAGTTCTTC.

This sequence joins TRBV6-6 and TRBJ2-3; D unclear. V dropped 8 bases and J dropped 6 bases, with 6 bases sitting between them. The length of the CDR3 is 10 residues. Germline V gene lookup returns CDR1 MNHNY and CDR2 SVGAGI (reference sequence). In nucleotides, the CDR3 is TGTGCCAGCTCCGAGGATACGCAGTATTTT. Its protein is CASSEDTQYF.

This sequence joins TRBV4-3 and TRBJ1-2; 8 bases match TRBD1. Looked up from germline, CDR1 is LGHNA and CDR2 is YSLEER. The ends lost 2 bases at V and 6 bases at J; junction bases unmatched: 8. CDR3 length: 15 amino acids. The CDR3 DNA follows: TGCGCCAGCAGCCAAACCCCGGGACAGGCCCATGGCTACACCTTC. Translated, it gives CASSQTPGQAHGYTF.

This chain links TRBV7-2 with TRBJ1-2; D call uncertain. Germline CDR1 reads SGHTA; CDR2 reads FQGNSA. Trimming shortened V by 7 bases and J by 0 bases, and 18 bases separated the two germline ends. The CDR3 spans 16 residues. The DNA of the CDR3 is TGTGCCAGCACCTTCCGGGCCCTCGAAGCTAACTATGGCTACACCTTC. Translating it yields CASTFRALEANYGYTF. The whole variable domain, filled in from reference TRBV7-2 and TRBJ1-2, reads GAGVSQSPSNKVTEKGKDVELRCDPISGHTALYWYRQSLGQGLEFLIYFQGNSAPDKSGLPSDRFSAERTGGSVSTLTIQRTQQEDSAVYLCASTFRALEANYGYTFGSGTRLTVV.

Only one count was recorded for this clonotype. The CDR3 DNA is TGCGCCAGCAACCTGACGGGACAGCACCACAATGAGCAGTTCTTC. Its protein product is CASNLTGQHHNEQFF. The chain employs TRBV5-1 and TRBJ2-1; 7 nucleotides align to TRBD1. The CDR3 spans 15 residues. CDR1 and CDR2 from the germline V gene are SGHRS and YFSETQ. Trimming at V came to 6 bases and at J to 5 bases, leaving 11 bases not matched to a gene.

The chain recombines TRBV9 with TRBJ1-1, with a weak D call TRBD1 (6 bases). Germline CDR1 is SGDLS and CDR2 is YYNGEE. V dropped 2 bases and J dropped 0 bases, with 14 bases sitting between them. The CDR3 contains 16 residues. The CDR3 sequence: CASSVSSGAVNTEAFF. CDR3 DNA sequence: TGTGCCAGCAGCGTTTCGTCGGGGGCGGTGAACACTGAAGCTTTCTTT.